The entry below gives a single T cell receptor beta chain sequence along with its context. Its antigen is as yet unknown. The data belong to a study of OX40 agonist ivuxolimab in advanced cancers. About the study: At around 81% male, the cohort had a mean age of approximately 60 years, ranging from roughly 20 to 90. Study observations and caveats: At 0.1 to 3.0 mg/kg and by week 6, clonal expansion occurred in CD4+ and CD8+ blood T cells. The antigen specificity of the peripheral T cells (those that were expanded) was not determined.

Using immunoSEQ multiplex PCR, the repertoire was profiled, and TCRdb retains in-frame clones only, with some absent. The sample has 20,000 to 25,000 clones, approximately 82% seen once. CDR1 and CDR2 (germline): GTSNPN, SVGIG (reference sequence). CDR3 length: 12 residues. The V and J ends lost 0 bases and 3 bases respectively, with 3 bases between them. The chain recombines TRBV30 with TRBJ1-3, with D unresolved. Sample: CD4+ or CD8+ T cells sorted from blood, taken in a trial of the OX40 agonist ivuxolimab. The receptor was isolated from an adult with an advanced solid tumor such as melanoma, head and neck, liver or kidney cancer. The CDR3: CAWSVLGNTIYF. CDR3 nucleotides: TGTGCCTGGAGTGTACTTGGAAACACCATATATTTT.